A single sample is the source of the 16 T cell receptor beta chains below, sequenced in a study of blood T cell repertoires in COVID-19. Measured with immunoSEQ multiplex PCR; TCRdb has only the in-frame clones, and not every one. The sample lists about 140,000 clones, approximately 88% occurring once. The source material was peripheral blood. Receptors originate from a woman aged 45-65 years with acute or convalescent COVID-19.

The V and J genes are TRBV6-5 and TRBJ1-2; D remains unclear. The CDR3 totals 14 residues. Germline values: CDR1 MNHEY, CDR2 SVGAGI. Trimming took 2 bases from V and 6 from J, leaving 13 bases between them. Here the CDR3 reads CASSYAGRPDGYTF. In nucleotides, the CDR3 is TGTGCCAGCAGTTACGCCGGCAGGCCAGATGGCTACACCTTC.

The V gene is TRBV18, the J gene TRBJ2-2; D possibly corresponds to TRBD2 (6 bases). The CDR3 length is 15 residues. V was cut by 8 bases and J by 0 bases, with 13 bases left in between. The germline gives CDR1 KGHSH, CDR2 LQKENI. CDR3 bases: TGTGCCAGCACGGCGGGACTCTCGAACACCGGGGAGCTGTTTTTT. Translated, it gives CASTAGLSNTGELFF.

The chain has TRBV11-3 and TRBJ2-1, with 8 bases fitting TRBD2. The CDR3 sequence is 16 residues long. V shed 1 base and J 7 bases; nucleotides not matched to a gene: 9. Germline CDR1 is SGHNT and CDR2 is YENEEA. As DNA, the CDR3 is TGTGCCAGCAGCTTAGTTTTGTCGGGAGGGTCAAATGAGCAGTTCTTC. Its protein is CASSLVLSGGSNEQFF.

The chain joins TRBV6-6 to TRBJ1-6, with D maybe TRBD1 (5 bases). The CDR3 covers 15 residues. The germline V gene encodes CDR1 MNHNY and CDR2 SVGAGI (reference sequence). The V and J ends lost 0 bases and 9 bases respectively, with 12 bases between them. CDR3 DNA sequence: TGTGCCAGCAGTTACTCCGCAGGGTTTGGTTCACCCCTCCACTTT. Its translation: CASSYSAGFGSPLHF.

The chain is built from TRBV27 and TRBJ2-2; perhaps TRBD1 as D (7 bases). Trimming took off 6 bases at V and 4 bases at J, with 18 bases between the two ends. The germline V gene encodes CDR1 MNHEY and CDR2 SMNVEV (reference sequence). CDR3 length: 16 amino acids. The CDR3 bases are TGTGCCAGCAGGAAACCAGGGGGGCCTATCACCGGGGAGCTGTTTTTT. It yields the protein CASRKPGGPITGELFF.

The CDR3 nucleotides read TGTGCCAGCAGCCAAGAGGGACTGTTCCAAGAGACCCAGTACTTC. It specifies CASSQEGLFQETQYF. The chain employs TRBV4-2 and TRBJ2-5, with a weak D call TRBD2 (6 bases). This CDR3 has 15 amino acids. The germline gives CDR1 LGHNA, CDR2 YNFKEQ. V was pared by 0 bases and J by 1 base, with 9 bases between.

This sequence joins TRBV5-1 and TRBJ2-1; the D is unclear. The germline V gene encodes CDR1 SGHRS and CDR2 YFSETQ. Trimming removed 5 bases at V and 0 bases at J, with 6 bases between. This CDR3 has 13 amino acids. CDR3 loop: CASRSSSYNEQFF. The CDR3 nucleotides are TGCGCCAGCAGAAGTAGCTCCTACAATGAGCAGTTCTTC.

This clone has only one observation. The chain uses TRBV3-1 (or the pseudogene TRBV3-2) and TRBJ2-3; D is unclear. Trimming shortened V by 3 bases and J by 3 bases, and 7 bases separated the two germline ends. The length of the CDR3 is 13 residues. Germline V gene sequence: CDR1 LGHDT, CDR2 YNNKEL (reference sequence). The CDR3, as DNA: TGTGCCAGCAGCCATCCCCCGACAGATACGCAGTATTTT. This translates into CASSHPPTDTQYF.

This chain connects TRBV11-1 to TRBJ1-2, with a possible D match to TRBD1 (6 bases). Germline V gene lookup returns CDR1 SGHAT and CDR2 FQDESV (reference sequence). This CDR3 spans 15 amino acids. V lost 5 bases to trimming and J lost 2 bases, with 15 bases between them. CDR3 bases: TGTGCCAGCAGCGTCGGCCGAAGGGGGAACTATGGCTACACCTTC. Protein sequence: CASSVGRRGNYGYTF.

The chain has TRBV6-5 and TRBJ1-2; 7 nucleotides match TRBD1. Germline CDR1 and CDR2: MNHEY and SVGAGI. V shed 6 bases and J 2 bases; nucleotides not matched to a gene: 3. The CDR3 consists of 13 residues. The CDR3 loop reads CASRRQGNYGYTF. The CDR3, as DNA: TGTGCCAGCAGGAGACAGGGCAACTATGGCTACACCTTC.

The V and J genes are TRBV7-3 and TRBJ2-3, with a tentative D call TRBD1 (5 bases). There are 13 residues in the CDR3. Germline CDR1 and CDR2: SGHTA and FQGTGA. Between the trimmed V and J ends, which lost 4 bases and 1 base, there was a span of 6 bases. CDR3 loop: CASSSQGTDTQYF. The CDR3 DNA follows: TGTGCCAGCAGCTCACAGGGCACAGATACGCAGTATTTT.

The CDR3 is CASSLGSAGRADTQYF. In nucleotides, the CDR3 is TGTGCCAGCAGCTTAGGTTCGGCAGGGAGGGCAGATACGCAGTATTTT. This chain joins TRBV7-3 and TRBJ2-3, with 7 bases identical to TRBD2. CDR3 length: 16 residues. Germline CDR1 SGHTA, CDR2 FQGTGA. V lost 2 bases, J lost 4 bases, and 9 bases stayed unmatched.

The chain uses TRBV6-5 and TRBJ2-2, with D maybe TRBD2 (7 bases). Germline CDR1 and CDR2: MNHEY and SVGAGI. The CDR3 runs to 15 residues. Trimming stripped 0 bases from V and 6 bases from J, with 11 bases between. CDR3 DNA: TGTGCCAGCAGTTACTCGACGGGGGGCCCCGGGGAGCTGTTTTTT. It yields the protein CASSYSTGGPGELFF.

This chain joins TRBV11-2 and TRBJ1-3; D unresolved. V gave up 0 bases and J gave up 8 bases, with 11 bases separating them. The CDR3 contains 14 residues. Germline V gene sequence: CDR1 SGHAT, CDR2 FQNNGV. DNA of the CDR3: TGTGCCAGCAGCTTAGATCCCCAGTTTGACACCATATATTTT. Translating it yields CASSLDPQFDTIYF.

This clone was counted between two and nine times. The chain carries TRBV5-1 and TRBJ1-2; D is perhaps TRBD1 (6 bases). Germline loops: CDR1 SGHRS, CDR2 YFSETQ. The CDR3 has 15 amino acids. With 5 bases removed from V and 4 bases from J, the gap between germline ends came to 18 bases. The CDR3 DNA sequence: TGCGCCAGCAGGCCCGCACCTCAGGGGAGCTATGGCTACACCTTC. Residues: CASRPAPQGSYGYTF.

This sequence joins TRBV6-1 and TRBJ2-1; D might be TRBD1 (6 bases). CDR3 length equals 18 residues. Between the trimmed V and J ends, which lost 4 bases and 0 bases, there was a span of 19 bases. Germline-derived CDR1 and CDR2 are MNHNS and SASEGT. The CDR3: CASSARGPGESSYNEQFF. CDR3 sequence (DNA): TGTGCCAGCAGTGCGAGGGGACCAGGGGAGAGCTCCTACAATGAGCAGTTCTTC.